Sequencing of this TCR beta chain was carried out in a study of blood T cell repertoires in COVID-19. The wider study: COVID-19 samples collected from the United States, Italy and Spain covered acute and convalescent phases. T cells, B-cell-depleted T cells, or PBMCs supplied cDNA or gDNA.

In germline, CDR1 is SGHRS, CDR2 YFSETQ. This CDR3 has 16 amino acids. Trimming at V came to 2 bases and at J to 5 bases, leaving 11 bases not matched to a gene. This clone has more than one count but fewer than ten. Study processing details: By means of reference gene primer amplification, nucleated cell counts were estimated. TCRdb's table, derived via immunoSEQ multiplex PCR, lists solely in-frame clones and lacks some. V, J and clone size were drawn from that table, and D and trimming were deduced from the DNA. The sample includes more than 65,000 clones, around 83% of them seen just once. The clonotype comes from an older woman with acute or convalescent COVID-19. The sequenced sample consisted of peripheral blood. V is TRBV5-1 and J is TRBJ2-7, with TRBD1 identical over 9 bases. CDR3 bases: TGCGCCAGCAGCTTAGGTATCGGGACAGGGAACCACGAGCAGTACTTC. Amino acids: CASSLGIGTGNHEQYF.